The present T cell receptor beta chain was sequenced within a study of post-analysis software for immune sequencing data. Study as a whole: The cohort encompassed relapsing-remitting, secondary progressive and progressive-relapsing multiple sclerosis disease courses. Study-wide results and caveats: Compared with controls, patients had more of about 5 TRBV segments, including TRBV5-6, TRBV5-1 and TRBV20-1.

Germline V lookup: CDR1 SGHTA, CDR2 FQGTGA. This CDR3 region has 15 residues. V lost 5 bases to trimming and J lost 1 base; unmatched junction nucleotides: 7. Researchers reported that TCR beta cDNA libraries carried unique molecular identifiers. In TCRdb, the PCR reads were re-called with MiXCR into one record per CDR3 protein. Among about 200,000 distinct CDR3 sequences listed, over 25% were seen once. Note on this clonotype: Antigen unknown.

This receptor was obtained from a girl under 18 with multiple sclerosis. Sequenced input: blood. This chain joins TRBV7-3 and TRBJ1-1; the match to TRBD1 covers 7 bases. CDR3 residues: CASSTSGGTNTEAFF. Written as DNA, the CDR3 is TGTGCCAGCAGCACCTCAGGGGGAACGAACACTGAAGCTTTCTTT.